This TCR beta chain was captured by sequencing in a study of OX40 agonist ivuxolimab in advanced cancers. Across the study: Ivuxolimab, which is an agonistic anti-OX40 (CD134) antibody, was administered to the patients. A diagnosis of hepatocellular carcinoma, melanoma, renal cell or head and neck cancer was present in dose-escalation patients. A male proportion of approximately 83% was recorded, with mean age approximately 64 years and range roughly 23 to 79.

CDR1 MDHEN and CDR2 SYDVKM come from the germline V gene. The CDR3 is 16 amino acids. The ends were cut back, 2 bases at V and 2 bases at J, with 13 bases in the middle. The data were produced by immunoSEQ multiplex PCR, yet TCRdb's version contains in-frame clones alone and is incomplete. Found here are fewer than 100,000 clones, 65% to 90% of them singletons; the top ten hold less than 2%. Material: CD4+ or CD8+ T cells sorted from blood, obtained in a trial of the OX40 agonist ivuxolimab. The clonotype comes from an adult with an advanced solid tumor such as melanoma, head and neck, liver or kidney cancer. The chain carries TRBV28 and TRBJ1-5; the D gene is possibly TRBD1 (5 bases). The CDR3 spells CASSLRGMGGNQPQHF. The CDR3 nucleotides are TGTGCCAGCAGTTTACGGGGGATGGGGGGCAATCAGCCCCAGCATTTT.